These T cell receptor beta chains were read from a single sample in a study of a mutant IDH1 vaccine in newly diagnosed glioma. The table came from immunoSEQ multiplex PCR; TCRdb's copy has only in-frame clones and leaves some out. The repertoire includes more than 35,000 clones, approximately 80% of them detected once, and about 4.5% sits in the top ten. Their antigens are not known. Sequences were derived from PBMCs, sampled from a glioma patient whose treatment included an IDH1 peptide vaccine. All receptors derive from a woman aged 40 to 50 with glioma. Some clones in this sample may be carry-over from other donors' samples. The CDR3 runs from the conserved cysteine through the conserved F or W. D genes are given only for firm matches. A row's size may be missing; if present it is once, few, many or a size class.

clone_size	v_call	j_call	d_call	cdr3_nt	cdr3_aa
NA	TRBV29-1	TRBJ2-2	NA	TGCAGCGCTCCGGGCCGTCAGGCTGGGGAGCTGTTTTTT	CSAPGRQAGELFF
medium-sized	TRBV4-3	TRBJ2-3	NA	TGCGCCAGCAGCCAAGGGCAAGATACGCAGTATTTT	CASSQGQDTQYF
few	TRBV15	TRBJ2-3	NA	TGTGCCACCAGCAGAGATAGAGGGACAGATACGCAGTATTTT	CATSRDRGTDTQYF
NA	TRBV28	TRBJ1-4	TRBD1	TGTGCCAGCAGTTTAAGGGACAGGGGAGAAAAACTGTTTTTT	CASSLRDRGEKLFF
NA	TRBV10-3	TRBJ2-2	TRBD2	TGTGCCACGATGAAATACGGGCTAGCGGCTGATACCGGGGAGCTGTTTTTT	CATMKYGLAADTGELFF
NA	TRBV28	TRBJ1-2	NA	TGTGCCAGCGGCGGGGGGGGTCCGGCTACTAACTATGGCTACACCTTC	CASGGGGPATNYGYTF
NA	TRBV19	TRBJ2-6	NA	TGTGCCAGTAGGGTTCCGGGGGTCGGGGCCAACGTCCTGACTTTC	CASRVPGVGANVLTF
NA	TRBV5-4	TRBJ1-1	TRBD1	TGTGCCAGCACATACAGGGGCCCCGTACTCGACACTGAAGCTTTCTTT	CASTYRGPVLDTEAFF
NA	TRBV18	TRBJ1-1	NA	TGTGCCAGCTCACTCTCATCAGGGGTGAACACTGAAGCTTTCTTT	CASSLSSGVNTEAFF
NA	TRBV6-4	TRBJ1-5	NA	TGTGCCAGCGCGGGGGGCCCCAATCAGCCCCAGCATTTT	CASAGGPNQPQHF
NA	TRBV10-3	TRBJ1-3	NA	TGTGCCATCAGTGAGGATAGGATCTCTGGAAACACCATATATTTT	CAISEDRISGNTIYF
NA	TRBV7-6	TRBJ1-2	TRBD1	TGTGCCAGCACCCGGATCGGTCCAGGACAGGGGGATGGCTACACCTTC	CASTRIGPGQGDGYTF
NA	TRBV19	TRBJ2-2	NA	TGTGCCAGTAGCCACCCCGCCGGGACCTCGAACACCGGGGAGCTGTTTTTT	CASSHPAGTSNTGELFF
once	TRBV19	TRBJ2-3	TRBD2	TGTGCCAGTAGCCGAGTTCGGGGGCTAGCGGGGAGTCACAACACAGATACGCAGTATTTT	CASSRVRGLAGSHNTDTQYF
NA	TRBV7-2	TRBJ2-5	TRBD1	TGTGCCAGCAGCATATTACAGGGGGCTACCCTCCGTGAGGAGACCCAGTACTTC	CASSILQGATLREETQYF
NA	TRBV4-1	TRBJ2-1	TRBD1	TGCGCCAGCAGCCAACCGGGACAGGGGAACTACAATGAGCAGTTCTTC	CASSQPGQGNYNEQFF
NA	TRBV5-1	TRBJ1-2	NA	TGCGCCAGCAGCTCTAGAGGGGCTAACTATGGCTACACCTTC	CASSSRGANYGYTF
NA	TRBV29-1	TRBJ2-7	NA	TGCAGCGTAGTCTCAGGTGGCTCCTACGAGCAGTACTTC	CSVVSGGSYEQYF
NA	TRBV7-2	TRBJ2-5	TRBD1	TGTGCCAGCAGCCTGAGGGGGACAGCACAAGAGACCCAGTACTTC	CASSLRGTAQETQYF
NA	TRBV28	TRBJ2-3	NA	TGTGCCGGGCAGGGGAGGCGTGCAGATACGCAGTATTTT	CAGQGRRADTQYF
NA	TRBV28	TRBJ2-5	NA	TGTGCCAGCAGTCCCGATCCCCCGGAAGAGACCCAGTACTTC	CASSPDPPEETQYF
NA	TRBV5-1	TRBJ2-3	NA	TGCGCCAGCAGCTTGTTTCAGGGATTAGGAGATACGCAGTATTTT	CASSLFQGLGDTQYF
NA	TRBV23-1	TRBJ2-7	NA	TGCGCCAGCAGTCAATCAAGAAGAGCCTACGAGCAGTACTTC	CASSQSRRAYEQYF
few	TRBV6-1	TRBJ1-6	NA	TGTGCCAGCACCAACCAAGAATCCAGGGCGCCCCTCCACTTT	CASTNQESRAPLHF
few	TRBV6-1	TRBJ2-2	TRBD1	TGTGCCAGCAGTGCTAGAGGGGGACAGGGGTACACCGGGGAGCTGTTTTTT	CASSARGGQGYTGELFF
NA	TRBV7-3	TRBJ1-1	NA	TGTGCCAGCAGCCACGGTGGGGGCACTGAAGCTTTCTTT	CASSHGGGTEAFF
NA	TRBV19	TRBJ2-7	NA	TGTGCCAGTTTTAATGAGGAAACCCACGAGCAGTACTTC	CASFNEETHEQYF
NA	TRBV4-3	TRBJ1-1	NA	TGCGCCAGCAGCAATCTGAACACTGAAGCTTTCTTT	CASSNLNTEAFF
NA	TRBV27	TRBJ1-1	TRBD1	TGTGCCAGCAGGAAAACAGGGGGCGGCACTGAAGCTTTCTTT	CASRKTGGGTEAFF
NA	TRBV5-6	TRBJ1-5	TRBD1	TGTGCCAGCAGCCAAGGACAGGGGGCGCGCAATCAGCCCCAGCATTTT	CASSQGQGARNQPQHF
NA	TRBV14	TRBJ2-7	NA	TGTGCCAGCAGCCAAGATCTAAGCCCGGGATACTCCTACGAGCAGTACTTC	CASSQDLSPGYSYEQYF
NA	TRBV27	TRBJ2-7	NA	TGTGCCAGCAGTAAGGCGGGGGCCCACGAGCAGTACTTC	CASSKAGAHEQYF
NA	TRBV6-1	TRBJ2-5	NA	TGTGCCAGCAGGAGAACAGGGACCCAAGAGACCCAGTACTTC	CASRRTGTQETQYF
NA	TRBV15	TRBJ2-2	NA	TGTGCCACCAGCGGGGGTGGAGACACCGGGGAGCTGTTTTTT	CATSGGGDTGELFF
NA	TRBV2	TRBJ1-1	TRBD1	TGTGCCAGCATTGAGGGGGCGGTTGGGAACACTGAAGCTTTCTTT	CASIEGAVGNTEAFF
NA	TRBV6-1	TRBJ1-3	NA	TGTGCCAGCAGTGAAGCTTCCGGTGGAGGAAACACCATATATTTT	CASSEASGGGNTIYF
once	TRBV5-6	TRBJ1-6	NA	TGTGCCAGCAGCTCCCTAGGACGGAGCTCCTATAATTCACCCCTCCACTTT	CASSSLGRSSYNSPLHF
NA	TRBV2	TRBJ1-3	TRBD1	TGTGCCAGCGAGTCCCCCCCTGGACAGGGGGTAACGGGGGGAAACACCATATATTTT	CASESPPGQGVTGGNTIYF
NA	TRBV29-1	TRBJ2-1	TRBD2	TGCAGCGTTGGACTGAGCGGGGGGGAGGTCAATGAGCAGTTCTTC	CSVGLSGGEVNEQFF
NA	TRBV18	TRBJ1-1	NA	TGTGCCAGCTCACCAAAGGGCCAGGGCACTGAAGCTTTCTTT	CASSPKGQGTEAFF
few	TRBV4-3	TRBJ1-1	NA	TGCGCCAGCAGCCAAGATACAGGACAGAACACTGAAGCTTTCTTT	CASSQDTGQNTEAFF